What follows are 9 T cell receptor beta chains derived from one specimen sequenced in a study of long-term antiretroviral therapy in people with HIV. Investigators performed immunoSEQ version v3.0 at survey level. Profiled with immunoSEQ multiplex PCR; TCRdb holds only in-frame clones, not every one. The sample shows around 20,000 clones, 91% of them seen only once. The starting material was unsorted PBMCs, obtained 3 years after starting antiretroviral therapy. These receptors were obtained from a man aged 50 or older with HIV.

This chain joins TRBV5-1 and TRBJ1-2; D is perhaps TRBD1 (5 bases). The CDR3 is made up of 14 amino acids. V dropped 4 bases and J dropped 2 bases, with 12 bases sitting between them. Germline values: CDR1 SGHRS, CDR2 YFSETQ. The CDR3 DNA is TGCGCCAGCAGCGGAGGGACGCTCAACTATGGCTACACCTTC. This encodes CASSGGTLNYGYTF.

The gene calls are TRBV5-1 and TRBJ2-3; D is possibly TRBD1 or TRBD2 (6 bases each). Between the trimmed V and J ends, which lost 0 bases and 2 bases, there was a span of 10 bases. The CDR3 length is 15 residues. Germline CDR1 is SGHRS and CDR2 is YFSETQ. CDR3 sequence reads: CASSLAGDITDTQYF. CDR3 DNA: TGCGCCAGCAGCTTGGCGGGGGACATCACAGATACGCAGTATTTT. The variable domain in full, completed from reference TRBV5-1 and TRBJ2-3, reads KAGVTQTPRYLIKTRGQQVTLSCSPISGHRSVSWYQQTPGQGLQFLFEYFSETQRNKGNFPGRFSGRQFSNSRSEMNVSTLELGDSALYLCASSLAGDITDTQYFGPGTRLTVL.

The rearrangement links TRBV9 to TRBJ2-7; D is ambiguous. Trimming left V 3 bases short and J 0 bases short, with 10 bases between. The CDR3 runs 14 residues. CDR1 and CDR2 from the germline V gene are SGDLS and YYNGEE. The CDR3 bases are TGTGCCAGCAGCGCGGACGGCGACTCCTACGAGCAGTACTTC. Its translation: CASSADGDSYEQYF.

The chain recombines TRBV18 with TRBJ2-3; tentatively, D is TRBD2 (6 bases). The CDR3 runs to 15 residues. CDR1 KGHSH and CDR2 LQKENI come from the germline V gene. The V end lost 2 bases, the J end lost 5 bases, and 14 bases lay between the germline ends. CDR3 nucleotide sequence: TGTGCCAGCTCACCAAAGGAGGGGCGCCTAGATACGCAGTATTTT. This codes for CASSPKEGRLDTQYF.

The chain couples TRBV10-2 to TRBJ1-3, with 7 bases identical to TRBD1. The germline V gene encodes CDR1 WSHSY and CDR2 SAAADI. V lost 1 base to trimming and J lost 2 bases; unmatched junction nucleotides: 5. The CDR3 runs 16 residues. The CDR3 DNA sequence: TGCGCCAGCAGTGAGTTCCTCGGGACAGCTGGAAACACCATATATTTT. Translated, it gives CASSEFLGTAGNTIYF.

J is TRBJ2-1 and V is TRBV5-8; TRBD2 agrees at 13 bases. This CDR3 comprises 16 residues. Germline trimming cut 0 bases from V and 5 bases from J; bases unmatched to any gene: 2. The germline V gene encodes CDR1 SGHTS and CDR2 YDEGEE. This CDR3 reads CASSLGTSGGNNEQFF. Written as DNA, the CDR3 is TGTGCCAGCAGCTTGGGGACTAGCGGGGGTAACAATGAGCAGTTCTTC.

The chain has TRBV27 and TRBJ1-1; TRBD1 matches 9 bases. CDR1 and CDR2 from the germline V gene are MNHEY and SMNVEV (reference sequence). This CDR3 has 14 amino acids. J was trimmed by 3 bases and V by 2 bases; bases with no gene match: 1. The CDR3 DNA sequence: TGTGCCAGCAGTTTAAGGACAGGGGACACTGAAGCTTTCTTT. This codes for CASSLRTGDTEAFF.

The CDR3 sequence: CASSLAVGNQETQYF. The CDR3 region has the DNA TGCGCCAGCAGCTTGGCCGTCGGTAACCAAGAGACCCAGTACTTC. The chain joins TRBV5-1 to TRBJ2-5, with no clear D. The germline CDR1 and CDR2 sequences are SGHRS and YFSETQ. This CDR3 has 15 amino acids. The V and J ends lost 0 bases and 0 bases respectively, with 9 bases between them.

This chain links TRBV5-5 with TRBJ1-5, with unresolved D. CDR1 and CDR2 (germline): SGHKS, YYEKEE (reference sequence). The ends were cut back, 3 bases at V and 0 bases at J, with 7 bases in the middle. The CDR3 consists of 14 residues. CDR3 amino acids: CASSWAYSNQPQHF. The CDR3 nucleotides read TGTGCCAGCAGCTGGGCTTATAGCAATCAGCCCCAGCATTTT.